These 17 T cell receptor beta chains originate from one sample sequenced in a study of CD8 T cells in ankylosing spondylitis. MiXCR was run by TCRdb on the 5' RACE reads, yielding one entry per CDR3 protein. The repertoire includes under 300,000 distinct CDR3 sequences, roughly 8.6% of them detected once, and nearly 7% sits in the top ten. Sequences were obtained from blood, either unsorted or a sorted T cell fraction (not recorded which). The receptors were sampled from a male donor with ankylosing spondylitis or in good health (not recorded which).

There are many counts of this clonotype. The J gene is TRBJ1-1, the V gene TRBV19; D not resolved. CDR1 and CDR2 from the germline V gene are LNHDA and SQIVND (reference sequence). Between the trimmed V and J ends, which lost 5 bases and 0 bases, there was a span of 16 bases. This CDR3 comprises 16 residues. The CDR3 region has the DNA TGTGCCAGTAGTCGTGATGACGGATTCATGAACACTGAAGCTTTCTTT. Protein product: CASSRDDGFMNTEAFF.

J is TRBJ1-1 and V is TRBV24-1; no clear D. The CDR3 runs 13 residues. Germline V CDR1 and CDR2: KGHDR, SFDVKD. The ends were cut back, 1 base at V and 11 bases at J, with 13 bases in the middle. The chain's CDR3 is CATSDFGRAGAFF. The CDR3 DNA follows: TGTGCCACCAGTGATTTTGGAAGGGCTGGGGCTTTCTTT.

This clonotype was recorded many times. CDR3 loop: CASRRTGRGTGELFF. CDR3 nucleotide sequence: TGTGCCAGCAGGAGGACAGGGAGGGGAACCGGGGAGCTGTTTTTT. The chain recombines TRBV27 with TRBJ2-2; D possibly corresponds to TRBD1 (8 bases). This CDR3 has 15 amino acids. Deletions cut 6 bases from V and 5 bases from J, with 16 bases between. Germline CDR1 and CDR2: MNHEY and SMNVEV (reference sequence).

In this sample, this clonotype turned up many times. The chain employs TRBV20-1 and TRBJ1-5; weak D call: TRBD1 (6 bases). There are 13 residues in the CDR3. CDR1 is DFQATT, CDR2 SNEGSKA, per germline (reference sequence). V was shortened by 4 bases and J by 1 base, with 8 bases between the two germline ends. CDR3 sequence: CSAIGTSNQPQHF. CDR3 DNA sequence: TGCAGTGCTATCGGGACAAGCAATCAGCCCCAGCATTTT.

This clonotype came up many times. The V gene is TRBV7-2, the J gene TRBJ1-1, with D tentatively TRBD1 (5 bases). V shed 1 base and J shed 1 base, with 7 bases lying between them. The CDR3 is 14 amino acids. Germline assignment: CDR1 SGHTA and CDR2 FQGNSA. The CDR3 loop is CASSLGQSNTEAFF. The CDR3 DNA reads as TGTGCCAGCAGCTTAGGACAGTCGAACACTGAAGCTTTCTTT.

This clonotype was observed a handful of times. The chain links TRBV20-1 to TRBJ2-7, with D maybe TRBD2 (6 bases). The V end was cut by 6 bases, the J end by 5 bases, with 17 bases between. The CDR3 has 13 amino acids. In germline, CDR1 is DFQATT, CDR2 SNEGSKA (reference sequence). CDR3 protein: CSARRDSTNEQYF. The DNA of the CDR3 is TGCAGTGCCCGCCGGGACTCTACTAACGAGCAGTACTTC.

Many counts were recorded for this clonotype. The gene calls are TRBV9 and TRBJ2-7, with D tentatively TRBD1 (6 bases). The germline V gene has CDR1 SGDLS and CDR2 YYNGEE. The CDR3 covers 14 residues. V lost 4 bases to trimming and J lost 2 bases, with 13 bases between them. The CDR3 DNA is TGTGCCAGCAGCCTGACGGACAGCCCCTACGAGCAGTACTTC. It translates to CASSLTDSPYEQYF.

This clonotype was observed at least ten times. The V and J genes are TRBV10-3 and TRBJ1-1; D is unresolved. Looked up from germline, CDR1 is ENHRY and CDR2 is SYGVKD. The ends were cut back, 2 bases at V and 4 bases at J, with 11 bases in the middle. The CDR3 length is 14 residues. CDR3: CAISEPGQGTEAFF. The CDR3 DNA reads TGTGCCATCAGTGAGCCGGGTCAAGGCACTGAAGCTTTCTTT.

This clonotype occurred many times. The genes are TRBV4-3 and TRBJ1-3; weak D call: TRBD1 (5 bases). Trimming stripped 1 base from V and 4 bases from J, with 11 bases between. Germline values: CDR1 LGHNA, CDR2 YSLEER. The CDR3 extends over 15 amino acids. For the CDR3, the DNA is TGCGCCAGCAGCCAAGGGCAGGGCGAGGGAAACACCATATATTTT. Residues: CASSQGQGEGNTIYF.

Comments on this clonotype: A junction boundary mismatches the germline segment, possibly from a read error. This chain links TRBV5-1 with TRBJ2-5, with D maybe TRBD1 (5 bases). The CDR3 has 14 residues. Germline CDR1 reads SGHRS; CDR2 reads YFSETQ. Written as DNA, the CDR3 is TGCTCCAGCAGCTTGGGGCCAGGGCAAGAGACCCAGTACTTC. Its translation: CSSSLGPGQETQYF.

This chain links TRBV15 with TRBJ2-7; D may be TRBD2 (5 bases). Trimming took off 0 bases at V and 6 bases at J, with 9 bases between the two ends. The CDR3 loop spans 13 amino acids. Germline V gene sequence: CDR1 LNHNV, CDR2 YYDKDF (reference sequence). CDR3 sequence (DNA): TGTGCCACCAGCAGAGATCAAGCGGCCGAGCAGTACTTC. Amino acid sequence: CATSRDQAAEQYF.

This clonotype was observed at least ten times. V usage is TRBV7-9 and J usage is TRBJ2-2, with D perhaps assigned TRBD1 or TRBD2 (5 bases each). CDR1 and CDR2 from the germline V gene are SEHNR and FQNEAQ (reference sequence). The CDR3 is made up of 15 amino acids. Trimming took off 5 bases at V and 4 bases at J, with 14 bases between the two ends. The CDR3 loop is CASSLGEGTTGELFF. The CDR3, as DNA: TGTGCCAGCAGCCTCGGTGAGGGGACCACCGGGGAGCTGTTTTTT.

This clonotype was detected only a few times. CDR3 protein: CASSQEWVYNEQFF. In DNA, the CDR3 is TGTGCCAGCAGCCAAGAATGGGTCTACAATGAGCAGTTCTTC. V is TRBV3-1 and J is TRBJ2-1; D is uncertain. This CDR3 comprises 14 residues. From germline, CDR1 is LGHDT and CDR2 YNNKEL (reference sequence). V was trimmed by 0 bases and J by 3 bases, leaving 6 bases between them.

This clonotype was counted at least ten times. J is TRBJ1-1 and V is TRBV30; D is unresolved. CDR3 length: 13 amino acids. The germline V gene encodes CDR1 GTSNPN and CDR2 SVGIG (reference sequence). Trimming cost V 2 bases and J 0 bases, with 7 bases left between them. The CDR3 region is CAWSLGMNTEAFF. The CDR3 bases are TGTGCCTGGAGTCTCGGGATGAACACTGAAGCTTTCTTT.

This clonotype was recorded at least ten times. V gene TRBV10-3 combines with J gene TRBJ1-1; D remains ambiguous. The germline V gene has CDR1 ENHRY and CDR2 SYGVKD. V lost 2 bases, J lost 11 bases, and 18 bases lay in between. The CDR3 sequence is 14 residues long. Here the CDR3 DNA reads TGTGCCATCAGTGAGCTCCGGACGGCGGTAGGGGCTTTCTTT. Amino acid sequence: CAISELRTAVGAFF.

The chain is built from TRBV7-8 and TRBJ2-1; 14 positions agree with TRBD2. The CDR3 runs 18 residues. CDR1 and CDR2 from the germline V gene are SGHVS and FQNEAQ. Losses at the gene ends were 2 bases for V and 8 bases for J; bases not matched to a gene: 11. In nucleotides, the CDR3 is TGTGCCAGCAGCTTACAGACTAGCGGGGGGGGCTCGGTTTATGAGCAGTTCTTC. Its translation is CASSLQTSGGGSVYEQFF. The whole variable domain, filled in from reference TRBV7-8 and TRBJ2-1, reads GAGVSQSPRYKVAKRGQDVALRCDPISGHVSLFWYQQALGQGPEFLTYFQNEAQLDKSGLPSDRFFAERPEGSVSTLKIQRTQQEDSAVYLCASSLQTSGGGSVYEQFFGPGTRLTVL.

This clonotype was seen ten or more times. This chain links TRBV5-1 with TRBJ2-5, with D perhaps TRBD1 or TRBD2 (5 bases each). Germline V gives CDR1 SGHRS, CDR2 YFSETQ. This CDR3 spans 14 amino acids. Trimming shortened V by 5 bases and J by 0 bases, and 11 bases separated the two germline ends. The CDR3 nucleotides read TGCGCCAGCAGATCTGGGGGACACCAAGAGACCCAGTACTTC. This gives the protein CASRSGGHQETQYF.